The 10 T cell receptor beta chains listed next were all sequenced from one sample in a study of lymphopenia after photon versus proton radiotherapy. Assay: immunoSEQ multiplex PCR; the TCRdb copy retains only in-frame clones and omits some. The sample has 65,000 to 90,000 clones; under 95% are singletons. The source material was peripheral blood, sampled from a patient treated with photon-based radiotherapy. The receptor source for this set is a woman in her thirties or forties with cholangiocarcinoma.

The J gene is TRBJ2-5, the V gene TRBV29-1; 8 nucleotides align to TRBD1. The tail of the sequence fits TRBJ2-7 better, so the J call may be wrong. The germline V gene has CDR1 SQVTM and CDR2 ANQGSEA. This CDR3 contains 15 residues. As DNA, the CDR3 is TGCAGCGTGACCCTCCGGACAGGGACCTTTTACGAGCAGTACTTC. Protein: CSVTLRTGTFYEQYF.

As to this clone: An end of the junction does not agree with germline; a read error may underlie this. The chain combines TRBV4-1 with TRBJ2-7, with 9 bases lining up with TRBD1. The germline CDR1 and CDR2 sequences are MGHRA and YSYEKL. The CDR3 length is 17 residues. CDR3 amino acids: CASSKDVVGQGRYEQYF. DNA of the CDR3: TGCGCCAGCAGCAAAGACGTAGTGGGACAGGGACGCTACGAGCAGTACTTC.

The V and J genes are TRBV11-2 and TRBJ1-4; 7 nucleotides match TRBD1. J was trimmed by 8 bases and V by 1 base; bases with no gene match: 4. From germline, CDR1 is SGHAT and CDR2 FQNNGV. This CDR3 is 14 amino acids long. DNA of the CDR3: TGTGCCAGCAGCTTAGTGCAGGGGGAAGAAAAACTGTTTTTT. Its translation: CASSLVQGEEKLFF.

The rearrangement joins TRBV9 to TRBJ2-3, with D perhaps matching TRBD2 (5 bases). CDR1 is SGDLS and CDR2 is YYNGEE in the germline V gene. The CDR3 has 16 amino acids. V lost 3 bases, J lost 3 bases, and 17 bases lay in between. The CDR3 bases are TGTGCCAGCAGCGGGGCGGGCCCAACCTCGACAGATACGCAGTATTTT. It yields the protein CASSGAGPTSTDTQYF.

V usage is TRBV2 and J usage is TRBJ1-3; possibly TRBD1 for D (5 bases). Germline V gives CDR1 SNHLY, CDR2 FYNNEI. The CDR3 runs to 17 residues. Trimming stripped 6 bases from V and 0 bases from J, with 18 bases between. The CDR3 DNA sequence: TGTGCCAGCAGCCGGGACGCGGCTAGGGCCTCTGGAAACACCATATATTTT. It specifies CASSRDAARASGNTIYF.

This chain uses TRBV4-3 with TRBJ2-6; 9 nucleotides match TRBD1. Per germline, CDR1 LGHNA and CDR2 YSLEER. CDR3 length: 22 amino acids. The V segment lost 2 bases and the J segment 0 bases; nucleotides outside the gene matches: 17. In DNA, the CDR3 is TGCGCCAGCAGCCAACAAACCCCTTCACCGGGACAGGGAATCTCTGGGGCCAACGTCCTGACTTTC. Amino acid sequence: CASSQQTPSPGQGISGANVLTF.

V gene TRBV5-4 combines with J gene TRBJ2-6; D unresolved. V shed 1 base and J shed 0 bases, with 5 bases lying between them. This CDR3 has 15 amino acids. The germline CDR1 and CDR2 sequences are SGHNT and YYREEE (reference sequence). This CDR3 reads CASSLTGSGANVLTF. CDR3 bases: TGTGCCAGCAGCTTGACCGGCTCTGGGGCCAACGTCCTGACTTTC.

CDR3 nucleotide sequence: TGTGCCAGCACCGGCGGGAGTAGCACAGATACGCAGTATTTT. As protein: CASTGGSSTDTQYF. The gene calls are TRBV9 and TRBJ2-3; 7 bases fit TRBD2. With V trimmed by 6 bases and J by 0 bases, 4 bases remained unmatched. The CDR3 runs to 14 residues. Germline CDR1 and CDR2: SGDLS and YYNGEE.

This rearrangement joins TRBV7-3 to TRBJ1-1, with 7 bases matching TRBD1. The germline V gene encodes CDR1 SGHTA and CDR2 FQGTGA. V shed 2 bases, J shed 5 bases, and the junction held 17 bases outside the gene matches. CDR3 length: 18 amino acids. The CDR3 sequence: CASSLSPRMTGPGTEAFF. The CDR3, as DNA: TGTGCCAGCAGCTTATCGCCGAGGATGACAGGGCCAGGAACTGAAGCTTTCTTT.

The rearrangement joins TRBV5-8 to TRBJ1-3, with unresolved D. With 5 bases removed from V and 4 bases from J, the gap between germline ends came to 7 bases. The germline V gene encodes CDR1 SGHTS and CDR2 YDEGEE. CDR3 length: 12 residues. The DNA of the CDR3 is TGTGCCAGCAGTAAGAAGGGAAACACCATATATTTT. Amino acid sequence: CASSKKGNTIYF.